Included here is one TCR beta chain sequence, with context. The antigen it recognizes is unknown. No base quality values were provided; no much bigger clone lies one nucleotide off. The CDR3 measures 14 amino acids from cysteine to phenylalanine. CDR3 DNA only is kept here, 42 bases in frame from base 1. V lost 1 base and J lost 4 bases; the stretch between them is 8 bases long. CDR1 and CDR2 (LGHNT, FRNRAP) derive from the germline V gene. Receptors were amplified or captured by 5' RACE. The sequencer listed for this sample is Illumina HiSeq 2500. A second PCR of roughly 7 to 11 cycles was run with a J-beta primer mix and a sample-barcoded 5' primer. Each TCR beta cDNA molecule received a unique molecular identifier from a template-switch 5' adaptor carrying 12 random nucleotides. Each sample yielded at least 2.5 million CDR3-containing paired-end reads. First-strand cDNA was synthesized from all RNA with the Mint cDNA synthesis kit, primed by a TRBC-specific oligonucleotide. Following uracil-DNA glycosylase treatment, all cDNA underwent a first 18-cycle PCR with the universal primers M1SS and BC2_uni_R. The source study handled its data this way. Each sample was normalized by randomly selecting 1 million high-quality reads, each carrying a distinct molecular identifier. Instead of being binned into consensus sequences, reads with shared molecular identifiers were discarded. MiTCR, with a Q25 quality threshold and the strictest error-elimination algorithm, was used for CDR3 identification, clonotype clustering and error correction. A nonparametric unseen species model with Euler transformation was used to estimate lower-bound total TCR beta diversity. TCRdb ran its own pipeline on the public reads, namely fastp trimming at Q25 and MiXCR clone calling, and kept in-frame beta chains. Each entry is one CDR3 protein sequence, shown with its most common DNA and genes. TCRdb's processing, not the authors' own work, is the source of the V and J calls. The sample table shows approximately 780,000 distinct CDR3 sequences, and approximately 24% are seen once. Of the sample, 2.5% to 3.5% is held by the ten largest clones.

This sample is part of a study of blood T cells in healthy people across ages (dated by TCRdb to between 2015 and 2017). As for the study more broadly: In model experiments, template switching captured about one uniquely barcoded TCR beta cDNA molecule for every two T cells. Age-related changes in TCR beta repertoire diversity were measured in the study by deep sequencing normalized with unique cDNA molecular identifiers. The study analyzed two additional independent replicas of 1 million unique cDNA reads from the same blood draw for two donors, one aged 18 to 29 and one aged 80 or older. The donors were split into four age groups: young (average 16 years), middle-aged (roughly 39), aged (62) and long-lived (more than 80). Overall study outcomes, separate from this receptor: The CMV infection status of donors was not known, potentially confounding age-related changes in expanded clonotypes. Compared with the aged group, more naive CD4+ T cells, fewer expanded clones and increased TCR diversity were shown by the long-lived group, suggesting age selection. Bulk unsorted PBMC profiling prevented conclusive comparison of naive and antigen-experienced compartments. There was a strong correlation between observed TCR beta diversity and the percentage of naive T cells measured by flow cytometry. Observed TCR beta diversity per million T cells fell roughly linearly with age, and a significant reduction was already apparent by age roughly 40. Estimates of total diversity based on one million sequenced T cells were considered lower bounds and underestimates.

The donors were 40 or so Caucasian individuals from Russia, aged roughly 6 to 100 years, who were systemically healthy. Roughly 10 milliliters of peripheral blood were drawn from each donor into EDTA-treated Vacutainer tubes. Ficoll-Paque density-gradient centrifugation was used to isolate PBMCs, with at least 7 million obtained per sample. Trizol reagent was used to extract total RNA from the PBMCs, yielding at least 6 micrograms per sample. For every donor, an aliquot of PBMCs went through flow cytometry to measure the percentages of naive CD45RAhigh/CD27high T cells. This same sample was also taken into another study, of T cells of mothers and their children. The second study, in turn, reports: Donors were nine systemically healthy Caucasian individuals: three mothers and their six children. cDNA synthesis used all of the extracted RNA, with roughly 1.5 ug of RNA in each 15 ul reaction. Sample barcodes and 2-4 random nucleotides were added via the M1S primer in the second PCR. Over 8 million TCR beta CDR3 reads were obtained for each mother, and approximately 3.2 million reads were obtained for each child. TCR recombination output is similarly shaped by thymic selection in related and unrelated pairs, with a minor effect exerted by inherited differences. Related mother-child pairs always showed normalized repertoire overlap that was slightly higher than in unrelated mother-child pairs, though the difference was never significant. No persistent microchimeric T cell clones were found, with a detection sensitivity of 85 to 100 clones per million clonotypes. Deep NGS was used in the study to compare the TCR beta repertoires of mothers and children and to look for features that separate related mother-child pairs from unrelated individuals. The mean age was around 40 +/- 4 years for the mothers and about 10 +/- 4 years for the children. After adapter ligation was performed with NEBNext reagents, the libraries were sequenced on an Illumina HiSeq 2000 with 100+100 nt paired-end reads. To avoid cross-contamination, the mother libraries and the child libraries were prepared a month apart and sequenced in separate runs. Each donor had between roughly 450,000 and 2,100,000 distinct TCR beta clonotypes identified. Naive TCR beta clonotypes were estimated from low-frequency clonotypes matched to each donor's FACS-determined naive share, without sorting.

The sequence is built from TRBV12-5 and TRBJ2-1, and TRBD1 may be the D gene, going by 6 matching bases. The sample consisted of blood. The origin of this receptor is a boy aged 10-17 years in good health. The DNA sequence is TGTGCTAGTGGTTTGGGTGACAGGTACAATGAGCAGTTCTTC. It translates to CASGLGDRYNEQFF. Beyond the CDR3, the reference TRBV12-5 and TRBJ2-1 genes provide the residues; the full variable domain reads: DARVTQTPRHKVTEMGQEVTMRCQPILGHNTVFWYRQTMMQGLELLAYFRNRAPLDDSGMPKDRFSAEMPDATLATLKIQPSEPRDSAVYFCASGLGDRYNEQFFGPGTRLTVL.